This TCR beta chain is drawn from a study of human T cells and chemical hapten exposure. Germline values: CDR1 DFQATT, CDR2 SNEGSKA (reference sequence). This CDR3 is 15 amino acids long. Trimming cost V 5 bases and J 2 bases, with 16 bases left between them. On this clonotype itself: Its matching antigen is unknown.

Stated time point: patch test 1, 2 weeks after DPC sensitization. Treatment in this sample: therapeutic diphenylcyclopropenone sensitization with weekly scalp DPC. The study enrolled 18 to 70-year-old alopecia patients suitable for DPC. Library construction involved attaching unique molecular identifiers to individual cDNA molecules, which allowed quantitative, reproducible TCR counting. TCRdb redid the calling of the RACE reads with MiXCR, one entry per CDR3 protein. The profile shows roughly 200,000 distinct CDR3 sequences, 20% to 25% of them singletons. Regarding the study as a whole: PT1 expanded TCR numbers rose with patch test score.

This chain connects TRBV20-1 to TRBJ2-1; D is undetermined. This clonotype was sampled from a woman aged 50 to 60 with alopecia areata. Some clones in this sample may be carry-over from other donors' samples. This specimen was whole blood, taken in connection with sensitization to the hapten diphenylcyclopropenone (DPC). The CDR3 DNA sequence: TGCAGTGCTGGGTCACCTGCGAATCCCTACAATGAGCAGTTCTTC. Translation: CSAGSPANPYNEQFF.